This is a list of T cell receptor beta chains from one sample in a study of T cell responses to AZD1222 COVID-19 vaccine. Method: immunoSEQ multiplex PCR; TCRdb's copy keeps in-frame clones and lacks some. There are about 200,000 clones in the sample; around 94% occur only once, and over 1% lies in the top ten. The sequencing here drew on peripheral blood, taken on day 0 of AZD1222 vaccination. The source is an adult in good health. Each CDR3 is given with its conserved first and last residue. Fields, in order: V gene, J gene, clone size, D gene, CDR3 DNA, CDR3 protein. A D gene is named only where the DNA matches it firmly. The size of a clone is reported for some rows only, either as once, few or many, or as a class for expanded clones.

TRBV5-1	TRBJ2-2	NA	TRBD2	TGCGCCAGCAGCTTGGCCCCGGCGGGGGGGCCCGGGGAGCTGTTTTTT	CASSLAPAGGPGELFF
TRBV7-9	TRBJ2-7	NA	NA	TGTGCCAGCAGCTTCGATGACTACAAAACCTACGAGCAGTACTTC	CASSFDDYKTYEQYF
TRBV30	TRBJ1-1	NA	NA	TGTGCCTGGAGAATCGGGGAAGCAAACACTGAAGCTTTCTTT	CAWRIGEANTEAFF
TRBV28	TRBJ1-5	NA	NA	TGTGCCAGCAGTCCCCATAGACTAAATCAGCCCCAGCATTTT	CASSPHRLNQPQHF
TRBV3-1/TRBV3-2	TRBJ1-5	NA	NA	TGTGCCAGCAGCCAAGATCGCAATCAGCCCCAGCATTTT	CASSQDRNQPQHF
TRBV27	TRBJ2-3	NA	TRBD2	TGTGCCAGCAGTTTCGGGCTAGCGGGGGGGACAGATACGCAGTATTTT	CASSFGLAGGTDTQYF
TRBV7-3	TRBJ2-1	NA	TRBD1	TGTGCCAGCAGCTTAACGCTAGGGGGCTCCAATGAGCAGTTCTTC	CASSLTLGGSNEQFF
TRBV15	TRBJ2-3	NA	TRBD2	TGTGCCACCAGCGGCCTGTTGGGGGGGGAGAGGGATACGCAGTATTTT	CATSGLLGGERDTQYF
TRBV28	TRBJ2-7	NA	NA	TGTGCCAGCAGTTCCACAGGATACGAGCAGTACTTC	CASSSTGYEQYF
TRBV6-2/TRBV6-3	TRBJ1-1	NA	NA	TGTGCCAGCAGTGTTAGTTGGACTGAAGCTTTCTTT	CASSVSWTEAFF
TRBV10-3	TRBJ1-6	NA	TRBD1	TGTGCCATCAGTGAGCTAGTAGGGCAGGGGGACAATTCACCCCTCCACTTT	CAISELVGQGDNSPLHF
TRBV2	TRBJ2-7	NA	NA	TGTGCCAGCAGTGAACACAGAACCTACGAGCAGTACTTC	CASSEHRTYEQYF
TRBV5-1	TRBJ2-1	NA	TRBD2	TGCGCCAGCAGATCGACTAGCGGGGCATACAATGAGCAGTTCTTC	CASRSTSGAYNEQFF
TRBV6-5	TRBJ2-7	NA	TRBD2	TGTGCCAGCAGTTTGACTAGCGGGGGGGACTACGAGCAGTACTTC	CASSLTSGGDYEQYF
TRBV29-1	TRBJ2-7	NA	NA	TGCAGCGTGAGCGCCGGGGGACGGGGCTACGAGCAGTACTTC	CSVSAGGRGYEQYF
TRBV29-1	TRBJ1-3	NA	NA	TGCAGCGCTAGGGGGAGGTCACTTGCTGGAAACACCATATATTTT	CSARGRSLAGNTIYF
TRBV4-1	TRBJ1-4	once	NA	TGCGCCAGCAGCCAGGGCCCGGGGGTTCCTAATGAAAAACTGTTTTTT	CASSQGPGVPNEKLFF
TRBV12-3/TRBV12-4	TRBJ2-7	NA	NA	TGTGCCAGCAGTTTTTCGTTTTACGAGCAGTACTTC	CASSFSFYEQYF
TRBV5-4	TRBJ2-5	NA	TRBD2	TGTGCCAGCAGCTTGGGGGGGGGAGTTCCGGAGACCCAGTACTTC	CASSLGGGVPETQYF
TRBV9	TRBJ2-3	NA	TRBD2	TGTGCCAGCAGTTACCCTAGCGGGGCGGGGTTCACAGATACGCAGTATTTT	CASSYPSGAGFTDTQYF
TRBV7-3	TRBJ2-1	NA	NA	TGTGCCAGCAGCTTAGGGGGGCCAAGGGAGCAGTTCTTC	CASSLGGPREQFF
TRBV15	TRBJ1-4	NA	TRBD1	TGTGCCACCAGCAGGCGGAGGGGACAGGCAACTAATGAAAAACTGTTTTTT	CATSRRRGQATNEKLFF
TRBV27	TRBJ1-4	NA	NA	TGTGCCAGCAGTAAAACAGGGGAAAAACTGTTTTTT	CASSKTGEKLFF
TRBV10-3	TRBJ2-1	once	NA	TGTGCCATCAGTGTGCACAATGAGCAGTTCTTC	CAISVHNEQFF
TRBV6-5	TRBJ1-5	NA	NA	TGTGCCAGCAGTTCGGGTGTTCAGCCCCAGCATTTT	CASSSGVQPQHF
TRBV9	TRBJ2-7	NA	TRBD2	TGTGCCAGCAGCGTAGCCCCTGGGCGGGGGGTATTTGAGCAGTACTTC	CASSVAPGRGVFEQYF
TRBV7-9	TRBJ1-2	NA	TRBD1	TGTGCCAGCAGCTTAGGAACAGGGGGCGTGTGGGGCTACACCTTC	CASSLGTGGVWGYTF
TRBV6-1	TRBJ1-2	few	NA	TGTGCCAGCAGTGAAACAACAGGGTATGGCTACACCTTC	CASSETTGYGYTF
TRBV9	TRBJ1-1	NA	NA	TGTGCCAGCAGCGTAGATCCAGAAAACACTGAAGCTTTCTTT	CASSVDPENTEAFF
TRBV10-3	TRBJ1-2	NA	NA	TGTGCCATCAGTCCAGGGGAAGGCTACACCTTC	CAISPGEGYTF
TRBV29-1	TRBJ2-3	NA	TRBD2	TGCAGCGTTGAATCCCCCCGGGGGGGGGATACGCAGTATTTT	CSVESPRGGDTQYF
TRBV6-5	TRBJ2-2	NA	TRBD2	TGTGCCAGCACTGCCGGGACTAGCGGGTTCGGGGAGCTGTTTTTT	CASTAGTSGFGELFF
TRBV6-5	TRBJ1-4	NA	NA	TGTGCCAGCAGTCTCGGACCCAGAATGAGGAAACTGTTTTTT	CASSLGPRMRKLFF
TRBV19	TRBJ2-3	NA	NA	TGTGCCAGTAGTATAGCCCTGGCACGGGGGACTAGCACAGATACGCAGTATTTT	CASSIALARGTSTDTQYF
TRBV7-2	TRBJ2-7	NA	TRBD2	TGTGCCAGCAGCCGGGGACTATTTTCCTACGAGCAGTACTTC	CASSRGLFSYEQYF
TRBV30	TRBJ1-4	NA	NA	TGTGCCTGGAGGGGTGAAAAACTGTTTTTT	CAWRGEKLFF
TRBV28	TRBJ1-1	NA	NA	TGTGCCAGCAGTTCTGGCCAGCTGGGCACTGAAGCTTTCTTT	CASSSGQLGTEAFF
TRBV5-6	TRBJ1-1	NA	NA	TGTGCCAGCAGCTGGACAGTTGCCGGTACTGAAGCTTTCTTT	CASSWTVAGTEAFF